One and the same sample provided the 16 T cell receptor beta chains below, sequenced in a study of OX40 agonist ivuxolimab in advanced cancers. Only in-frame clones appear in the TCRdb table, and some are missing; sequencing was by immunoSEQ multiplex PCR. The repertoire holds 50,000 to 80,000 clones, approximately 85% seen once, with roughly 3.1% in the top ten. Sequenced here: CD4+ or CD8+ T cells sorted from blood, sampled in a trial of the OX40 agonist ivuxolimab. The source of these receptors is an adult with an advanced solid tumor such as melanoma, head and neck, liver or kidney cancer.

This chain connects TRBV6-1 to TRBJ2-3, with a possible D match to TRBD2 (6 bases). The V gene lost 1 base and the J gene lost 1 base, with 9 bases spanning the gap. This CDR3 region has 15 residues. Germline CDR1 is MNHNS and CDR2 is SASEGT. This CDR3 is CASSEGRVRTDTQYF. CDR3 nucleotides: TGTGCCAGCAGTGAAGGGAGGGTTCGCACAGATACGCAGTATTTT.

The chain recombines TRBV19 with TRBJ1-1; TRBD1 might be the D (5 bases). Germline V CDR1 and CDR2: LNHDA, SQIVND (reference sequence). With 4 bases removed from V and 3 bases from J, the gap between germline ends came to 12 bases. The CDR3 extends over 14 amino acids. The chain's CDR3 is CASSTRQSYTEAFF. DNA of the CDR3: TGTGCCAGTAGTACGAGACAGAGCTACACTGAAGCTTTCTTT.

The chain uses TRBV7-3 and TRBJ1-5, with D possibly TRBD1 on 6 matching bases. The V end lost 5 bases, the J end lost 7 bases, and 12 bases lay between the germline ends. Germline V gene data show CDR1 as SGHTA and CDR2 as FQGTGA. The CDR3 extends over 13 amino acids. CDR3 DNA: TGTGCCAGCAGCACCGCTCAGGGGCAGCCCCAGCATTTT. Protein product: CASSTAQGQPQHF. Using reference TRBV7-3 and TRBJ1-5 for the parts outside the CDR3, the full variable domain is GAGVSQTPSNKVTEKGKYVELRCDPISGHTALYWYRQSLGQGPEFLIYFQGTGAADDSGLPNDRFFAVRPEGSVSTLKIQRTERGDSAVYLCASSTAQGQPQHFGDGTRLSIL.

This chain connects TRBV18 to TRBJ2-7; TRBD1 matches 9 bases. Germline CDR1 KGHSH, CDR2 LQKENI. This CDR3 is 15 amino acids long. After removal of 4 bases from V and 2 bases from J, the junction contained 6 bases not matched to a gene. The CDR3 here is CASSLPGQGTYEQYF. In nucleotides, the CDR3 is TGTGCCAGCTCACTCCCGGGACAGGGTACCTACGAGCAGTACTTC. Complete variable domain (other parts from reference TRBV18 and TRBJ2-7): NAGVMQNPRHLVRRRGQEARLRCSPMKGHSHVYWYRQLPEEGLKFMVYLQKENIIDESGMPKERFSAEFPKEGPSILRIQQVVRGDSAAYFCASSLPGQGTYEQYFGPGTRLTVT.

The sample holds a few counts of this clone. As DNA, the CDR3 is TGTGCTAGTGCCCCCGACGGAAGTGGGTCACCCCTCCACTTT. It yields the protein CASAPDGSGSPLHF. The chain uses TRBV12-5 and TRBJ1-6; D gene ambiguous. The CDR3 loop spans 14 amino acids. Trimming cost V 7 bases and J 10 bases, with 17 bases left between them. The germline CDR1 and CDR2 sequences are LGHNT and FRNRAP.

The chain carries TRBV11-3 and TRBJ2-2; D perhaps matches TRBD1 (7 bases). This CDR3 spans 16 amino acids. Germline assignment: CDR1 SGHNT and CDR2 YENEEA. The V and J ends lost 5 bases and 6 bases respectively, with 19 bases between them. The CDR3 nucleotides are TGTGCCAGCAGCCTTTCGCCAGGGGGAGGATCCGGGGAGCTGTTTTTT. Translated, it gives CASSLSPGGGSGELFF.

This clone ranks as medium-sized (0.01 to 0.1%). V gene TRBV9 combines with J gene TRBJ1-1; weak D call: TRBD1 (6 bases). Trimming removed 0 bases at V and 6 bases at J, with 15 bases between. CDR3 length: 15 amino acids. Germline V lookup: CDR1 SGDLS, CDR2 YYNGEE. The CDR3 nucleotides read TGTGCCAGCAGCGTAGGGCCCGTGGGGGCCTCTGAAGCTTTCTTT. This translates into CASSVGPVGASEAFF.

This clone was seen just once. V gene TRBV28 combines with J gene TRBJ1-2; 7 positions match TRBD1. CDR3 length: 12 residues. Trimming cost V 9 bases and J 2 bases; bases outside gene matches: 3. Per germline, CDR1 MDHEN and CDR2 SYDVKM. CDR3 nucleotide sequence: TGTGCCAGTTCAGGGGGAAACTATGGCTACACCTTC. Encoded protein: CASSGGNYGYTF.

This clone showed up just once. This chain connects TRBV6-5 to TRBJ2-1; 8 bases line up with TRBD2. The CDR3 has 14 amino acids. V dropped 2 bases and J dropped 9; count of bases not matched to a gene: 6. The germline gives CDR1 MNHEY, CDR2 SVGAGI. CDR3 in amino acids: CASSYPAGGGEQFF. The CDR3, as DNA: TGTGCCAGCAGTTACCCGGCGGGGGGAGGTGAGCAGTTCTTC.

The chain is built from TRBV5-4 and TRBJ2-1; the match to TRBD2 covers 8 bases. The length of the CDR3 is 14 residues. The trim removed 2 bases at V and 8 bases at J, leaving 6 bases unmatched. Germline V gives CDR1 SGHNT, CDR2 YYREEE (reference sequence). The CDR3 nucleotides are TGTGCCAGCAGCTTTAGCGGGGTCCGGGATGAGCAGTTCTTC. It specifies CASSFSGVRDEQFF.

The chain carries TRBV19 and TRBJ1-2, with D tentatively TRBD1 (5 bases). Germline V gives CDR1 LNHDA, CDR2 SQIVND (reference sequence). The V end lost 5 bases, the J end lost 4 bases, and 11 bases lay between the germline ends. This CDR3 has 13 amino acids. CDR3 in DNA: TGTGCCAGTAGTCAAGGGGAAAGCTATGGCTACACCTTC. Amino acids: CASSQGESYGYTF.

This chain connects TRBV20-1 to TRBJ1-2; D not resolved. The CDR3 totals 10 residues. Germline CDR1 and CDR2: DFQATT and SNEGSKA (reference sequence). Deletions cut 6 bases from V and 4 bases from J, with 6 bases between. CDR3 amino acids: CSAPGYGYTF. CDR3 bases: TGCAGTGCCCCCGGCTATGGCTACACCTTC.

The rearrangement joins TRBV7-9 to TRBJ2-1; D uncertain. CDR1 is SEHNR, CDR2 FQNEAQ, per germline (reference sequence). This CDR3 contains 14 residues. The ends were cut back, 2 bases at V and 4 bases at J, with 9 bases in the middle. The CDR3 DNA follows: TGTGCCAGCAGCTTATCACTGACTTACAATGAGCAGTTCTTC. Residues: CASSLSLTYNEQFF.

J is TRBJ1-6 and V is TRBV10-2, with a tentative D call TRBD1 (6 bases). The CDR3 covers 15 residues. The germline gives CDR1 WSHSY, CDR2 SAAADI. V lost 3 bases and J lost 10, with 16 bases in between. CDR3 sequence (DNA): TGCGCCAGCAGTGATCCTGGGGGGCATCGGTCACCCCTCCACTTT. Translated: CASSDPGGHRSPLHF.

The chain has TRBV18 and TRBJ2-7; D might be TRBD1 (5 bases). V lost 5 bases and J 3 bases, leaving 14 bases between the germline ends. The CDR3 length is 14 residues. The germline CDR1 and CDR2 sequences are KGHSH and LQKENI. CDR3 residues: CASSSPDSLYEQYF. In DNA, the CDR3 is TGTGCCAGCTCATCCCCCGACAGCCTCTACGAGCAGTACTTC.

The V gene is TRBV16, the J gene TRBJ1-2; maybe TRBD1 (5 bases). The germline gives CDR1 KGHSY, CDR2 FQNENV. V lost 4 bases and J lost 7, with 13 bases in between. The length of the CDR3 is 13 residues. The CDR3 here is CASSRGKTAGYTF. CDR3 DNA: TGTGCCAGCAGCCGAGGTAAGACAGCTGGCTACACCTTC.